Below are 9 T cell receptor beta chains sequenced from a single sample in a study of metastatic and nonmetastatic thyroid tumors. Among the patients, none had received any treatment before thyroid surgery. TCRdb re-processed the PCR reads through MiXCR. Of 20,000 to 25,000 clones in the sample, 11% were seen once. Material: blood. The source is a female donor with papillary thyroid cancer or a benign thyroid nodule (not recorded which). Some clones in this sample may be carry-over from other donors' samples.

This chain links TRBV6-1 with TRBJ2-2; the match to TRBD2 covers 9 bases. Germline V gene data show CDR1 as MNHNS and CDR2 as SASEGT. This CDR3 region has 16 residues. J gave up 5 bases and V 7 bases, and 11 bases lay outside the gene matches. The CDR3 nucleotides read TGTGCCAGCAAGGCGGGAGGGCGAGCTGAGACCGGGGAGCTGTTTTTT. It specifies CASKAGGRAETGELFF.

The CDR3 DNA reads as TGTGCCAGCAGTCGGACAGGGAGGGAGCTGCATGTGCAGTTCTTC. Residues: CASSRTGRELHVQFF. The chain joins TRBV28 to TRBJ2-1; tentative D call: TRBD1 (8 bases). The germline V gene encodes CDR1 MDHEN and CDR2 SYDVKM. The CDR3 sequence is 15 residues long. V shed 5 bases and J shed 12 bases, with 23 bases lying between them.

This clone came up many times. The chain has TRBV20-1 and TRBJ2-2, with D perhaps matching TRBD1 (6 bases). The germline V gene encodes CDR1 DFQATT and CDR2 SNEGSKA (reference sequence). This CDR3 region has 14 residues. The V gene lost 2 bases and the J gene lost 4 bases, with 11 bases spanning the gap. The CDR3 protein is CSARTGQLTGELFF. The DNA of the CDR3 is TGCAGTGCTAGAACTGGACAGCTCACCGGGGAGCTGTTTTTT.

The gene calls are TRBV20-1 and TRBJ2-6; no clear D. The CDR3 is 12 amino acids. The germline V gene encodes CDR1 DFQATT and CDR2 SNEGSKA (reference sequence). V shed 3 bases and J shed 2 bases, with 2 bases lying between them. DNA of the CDR3: TGCAGTGCTAGTCCTGGGGCCAACGTCCTGACTTTC. This codes for CSASPGANVLTF.

This clone came up many times. The chain combines TRBV10-2 with TRBJ1-1; D gene ambiguous. The germline CDR1 and CDR2 sequences are WSHSY and SAAADI. The CDR3 totals 11 residues. Trimming removed 7 bases from V and 2 bases from J, with 5 bases in between. CDR3 nucleotide sequence: TGCGCCAGCAAGGATAACACTGAAGCTTTCTTT. This gives the protein CASKDNTEAFF.

This clone occurred many times. The V and J genes are TRBV7-9 and TRBJ2-1; weak D call: TRBD2 (5 bases). Germline-derived CDR1 and CDR2 are SEHNR and FQNEAQ (reference sequence). V gave up 1 base and J gave up 5 bases, with 9 bases separating them. This CDR3 contains 14 residues. The CDR3 sequence: CASSLGRVDNEQFF. CDR3 coding DNA: TGTGCCAGCAGCTTAGGGCGGGTAGACAATGAGCAGTTCTTC.

The chain links TRBV5-1 to TRBJ2-3; 9 nucleotides match TRBD1. The junction had 5 bases not matched to a gene; V was cut back by 3 bases and J by 0 bases. The CDR3 loop spans 16 amino acids. Germline assignment: CDR1 SGHRS and CDR2 YFSETQ. CDR3 in amino acids: CASSSGQGGSTDTQYF. For the CDR3, the DNA is TGCGCCAGCAGCTCGGGACAGGGAGGTAGCACAGATACGCAGTATTTT.

This clone was seen repeatedly, ten times or more. A much more abundant neighbour one base away suggests this may be a read error. This sequence joins TRBV12-3 or TRBV12-4 and TRBJ1-1; D is uncertain. Trimming stripped 6 bases from V and 3 bases from J, with 14 bases between. The CDR3 is made up of 14 amino acids. DNA of the CDR3: TGTGCCAGCAGCCTGAAAGGGATACACACTGAAGCTTTCTTT. It is translated as CASSLKGIHTEAFF.

There are many counts of this clone. The chain uses TRBV11-2 and TRBJ2-1; 7 bases agree with TRBD2. Germline CDR1 is SGHAT and CDR2 is FQNNGV. The CDR3 runs to 18 residues. V was pared by 1 base and J by 0 bases, with 9 bases of the junction left unmatched. CDR3 nucleotides: TGTGCCAGCAGCTTAGTTCTAGCGGACCCGAGCTCCTACAATGAGCAGTTCTTC. It is translated as CASSLVLADPSSYNEQFF.